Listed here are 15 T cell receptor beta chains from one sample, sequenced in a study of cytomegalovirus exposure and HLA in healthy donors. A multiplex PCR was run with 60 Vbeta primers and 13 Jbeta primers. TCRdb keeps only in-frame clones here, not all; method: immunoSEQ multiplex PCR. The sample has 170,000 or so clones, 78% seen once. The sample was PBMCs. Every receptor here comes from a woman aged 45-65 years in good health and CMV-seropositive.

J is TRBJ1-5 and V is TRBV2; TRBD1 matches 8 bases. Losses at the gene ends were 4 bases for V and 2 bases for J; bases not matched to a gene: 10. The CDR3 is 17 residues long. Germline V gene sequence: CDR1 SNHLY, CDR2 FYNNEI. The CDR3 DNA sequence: TGTGCCAGCAGTGGGGGGGGCCAGGGGGCAGGCAATCAGCCCCAGCATTTT. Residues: CASSGGGQGAGNQPQHF.

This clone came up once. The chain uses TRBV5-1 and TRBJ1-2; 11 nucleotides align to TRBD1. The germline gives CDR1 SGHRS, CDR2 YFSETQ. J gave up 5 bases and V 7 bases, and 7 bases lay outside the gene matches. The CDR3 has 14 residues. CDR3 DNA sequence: TGCGCCAGCGGCGGGACAGGGGGAGATTATGGCTACACCTTC. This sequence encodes CASGGTGGDYGYTF.

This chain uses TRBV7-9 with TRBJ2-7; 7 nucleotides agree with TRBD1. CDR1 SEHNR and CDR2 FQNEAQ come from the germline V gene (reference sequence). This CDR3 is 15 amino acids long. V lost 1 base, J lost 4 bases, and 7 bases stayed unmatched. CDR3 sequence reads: CASSLGQGVYYEQYF. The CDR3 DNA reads TGTGCCAGCAGCTTAGGGCAGGGGGTGTATTACGAGCAGTACTTC.

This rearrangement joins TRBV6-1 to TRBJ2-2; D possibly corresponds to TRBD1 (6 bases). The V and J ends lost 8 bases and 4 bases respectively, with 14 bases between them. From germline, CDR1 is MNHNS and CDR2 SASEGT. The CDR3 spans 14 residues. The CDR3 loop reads CASLKTGGTGELFF. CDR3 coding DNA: TGTGCCAGCCTCAAGACAGGAGGCACCGGGGAGCTGTTTTTT.

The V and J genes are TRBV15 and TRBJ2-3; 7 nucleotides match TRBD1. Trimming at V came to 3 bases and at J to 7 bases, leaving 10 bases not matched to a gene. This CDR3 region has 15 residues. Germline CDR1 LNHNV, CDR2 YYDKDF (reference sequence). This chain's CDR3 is CATSRGTATANTQYF. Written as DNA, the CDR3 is TGTGCCACCAGCAGGGGGACAGCCACCGCGAATACGCAGTATTTT.

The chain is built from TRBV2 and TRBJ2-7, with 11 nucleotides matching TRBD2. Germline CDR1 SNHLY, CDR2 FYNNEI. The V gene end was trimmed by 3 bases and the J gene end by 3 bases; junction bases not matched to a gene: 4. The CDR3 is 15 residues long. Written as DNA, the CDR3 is TGTGCCAGCAGTGACAGACTAGCGGGGAGCTACGAGCAGTACTTC. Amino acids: CASSDRLAGSYEQYF.

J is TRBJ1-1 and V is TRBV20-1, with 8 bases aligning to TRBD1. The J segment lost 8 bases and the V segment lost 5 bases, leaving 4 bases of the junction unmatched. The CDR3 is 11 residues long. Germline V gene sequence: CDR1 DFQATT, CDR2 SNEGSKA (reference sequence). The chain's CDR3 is CSAAGGAEAFF. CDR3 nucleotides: TGCAGTGCTGCAGGGGGCGCGGAAGCTTTCTTT.

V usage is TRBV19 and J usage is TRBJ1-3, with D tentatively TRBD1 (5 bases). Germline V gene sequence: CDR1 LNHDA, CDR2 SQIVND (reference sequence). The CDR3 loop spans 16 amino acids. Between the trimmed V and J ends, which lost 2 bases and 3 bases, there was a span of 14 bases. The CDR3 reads CASSIRDYGNGNTIYF. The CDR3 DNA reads TGTGCCAGTAGTATAAGGGACTACGGGAATGGAAACACCATATATTTT. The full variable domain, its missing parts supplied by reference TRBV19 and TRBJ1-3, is DGGITQSPKYLFRKEGQNVTLSCEQNLNHDAMYWYRQDPGQGLRLIYYSQIVNDFQKGDIAEGYSVSREKKESFPLTVTSAQKNPTAFYLCASSIRDYGNGNTIYFGEGSWLTVV.

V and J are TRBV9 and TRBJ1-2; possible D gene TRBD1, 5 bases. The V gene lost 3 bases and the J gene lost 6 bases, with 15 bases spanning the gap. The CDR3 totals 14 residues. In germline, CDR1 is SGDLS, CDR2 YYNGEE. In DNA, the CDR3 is TGTGCCAGCAGCGGCCCGGGGACTGCCCATGGCTACACCTTC. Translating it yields CASSGPGTAHGYTF.

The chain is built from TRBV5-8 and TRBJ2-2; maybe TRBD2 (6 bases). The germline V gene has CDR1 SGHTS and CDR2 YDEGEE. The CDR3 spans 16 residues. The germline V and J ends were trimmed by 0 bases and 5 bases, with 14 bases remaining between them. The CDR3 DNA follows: TGTGCCAGCAGCTTGGTAACGGGGGTCCTAACCGGGGAGCTGTTTTTT. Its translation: CASSLVTGVLTGELFF.

CDR3 loop: CASSLGALQGTYEQYF. The CDR3 nucleotides read TGTGCCAGCAGCTTAGGGGCTTTACAGGGTACCTACGAGCAGTACTTC. This chain links TRBV7-2 with TRBJ2-7; D may be TRBD1 (6 bases). CDR1 is SGHTA, CDR2 FQGNSA, per germline. CDR3 length: 16 residues. Trimming cost V 1 base and J 2 bases, with 15 bases left between them.

CDR3 sequence: CASSPPGQETQYF. CDR3 DNA: TGTGCCAGTAGTCCTCCCGGCCAAGAGACCCAGTACTTC. The chain joins TRBV19 to TRBJ2-5, with unresolved D. Germline V CDR1 and CDR2: LNHDA, SQIVND (reference sequence). The CDR3 has 13 amino acids. V lost 5 bases to trimming and J lost 1 base, with 8 bases between them.

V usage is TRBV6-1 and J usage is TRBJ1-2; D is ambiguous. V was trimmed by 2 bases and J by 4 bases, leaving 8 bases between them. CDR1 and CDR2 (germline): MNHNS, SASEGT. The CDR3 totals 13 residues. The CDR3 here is CASSENNVYGYTF. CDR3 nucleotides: TGTGCCAGCAGTGAAAACAACGTCTATGGCTACACCTTC.

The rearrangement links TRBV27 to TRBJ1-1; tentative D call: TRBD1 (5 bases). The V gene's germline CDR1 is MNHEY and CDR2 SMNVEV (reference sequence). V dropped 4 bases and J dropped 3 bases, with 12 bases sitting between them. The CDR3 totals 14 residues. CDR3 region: CASSSGVGYTEAFF. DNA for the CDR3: TGTGCCAGCAGTTCGGGGGTAGGGTACACTGAAGCTTTCTTT.

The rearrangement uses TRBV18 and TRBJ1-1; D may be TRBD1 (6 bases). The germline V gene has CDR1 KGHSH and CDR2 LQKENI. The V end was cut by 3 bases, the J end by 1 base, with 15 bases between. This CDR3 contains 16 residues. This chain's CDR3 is CASSPRPGHENTEAFF. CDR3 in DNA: TGTGCCAGCTCACCCCGCCCGGGACACGAGAACACTGAAGCTTTCTTT.